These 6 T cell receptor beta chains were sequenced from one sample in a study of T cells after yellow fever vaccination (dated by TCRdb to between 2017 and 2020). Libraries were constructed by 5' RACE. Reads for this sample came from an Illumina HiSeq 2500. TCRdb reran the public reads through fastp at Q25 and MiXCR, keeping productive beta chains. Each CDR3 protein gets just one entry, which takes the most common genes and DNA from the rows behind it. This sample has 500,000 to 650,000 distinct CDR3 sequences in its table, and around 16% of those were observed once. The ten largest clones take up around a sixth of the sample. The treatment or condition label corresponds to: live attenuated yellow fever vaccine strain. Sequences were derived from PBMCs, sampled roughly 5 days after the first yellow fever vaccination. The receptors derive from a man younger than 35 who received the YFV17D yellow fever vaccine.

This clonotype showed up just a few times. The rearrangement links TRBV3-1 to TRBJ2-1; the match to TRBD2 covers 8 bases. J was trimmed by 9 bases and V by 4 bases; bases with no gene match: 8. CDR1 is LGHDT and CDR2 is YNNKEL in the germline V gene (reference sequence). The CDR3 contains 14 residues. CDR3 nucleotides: TGTGCCAGCAGCCGGGGACTAGTGGCCCTTGAGCAGTTCTTC. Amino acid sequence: CASSRGLVALEQFF.

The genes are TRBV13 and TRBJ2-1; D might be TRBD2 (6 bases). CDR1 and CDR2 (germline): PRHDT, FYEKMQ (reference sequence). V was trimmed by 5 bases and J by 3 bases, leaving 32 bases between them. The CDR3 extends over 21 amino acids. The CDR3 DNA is TGTGCCAGCAGCCCGCGGCGGAGCGGGCGAGCTCCAGGAAATATCTACAATGAGCAGTTCTTC. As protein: CASSPRRSGRAPGNIYNEQFF.

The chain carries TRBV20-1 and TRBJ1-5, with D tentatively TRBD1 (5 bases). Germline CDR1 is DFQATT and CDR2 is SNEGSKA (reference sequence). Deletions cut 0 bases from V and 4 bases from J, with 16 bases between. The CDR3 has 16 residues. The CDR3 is CSARDPGRGRNQPQHF. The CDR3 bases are TGCAGTGCTAGAGATCCTGGACGGGGGAGGAATCAGCCCCAGCATTTT.

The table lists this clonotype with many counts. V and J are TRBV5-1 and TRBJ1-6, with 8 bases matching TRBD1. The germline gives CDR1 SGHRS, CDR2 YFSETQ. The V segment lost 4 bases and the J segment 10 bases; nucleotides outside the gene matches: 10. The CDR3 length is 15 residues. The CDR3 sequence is CASSTQTGAGSPLHF. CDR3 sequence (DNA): TGCGCCAGCAGCACCCAGACAGGGGCTGGATCACCCCTCCACTTT.

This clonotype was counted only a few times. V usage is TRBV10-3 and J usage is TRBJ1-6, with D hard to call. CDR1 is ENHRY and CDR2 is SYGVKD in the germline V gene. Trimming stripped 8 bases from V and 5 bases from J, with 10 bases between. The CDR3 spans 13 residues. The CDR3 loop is CAISNSDNSPLHF. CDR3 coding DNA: TGTGCCATCTCAAACAGCGATAATTCACCCCTCCACTTT.

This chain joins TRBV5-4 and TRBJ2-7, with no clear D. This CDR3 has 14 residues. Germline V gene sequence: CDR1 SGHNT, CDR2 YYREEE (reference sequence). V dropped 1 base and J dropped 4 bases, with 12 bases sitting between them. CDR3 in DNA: TGTGCCAGCAGCTTGAACCAAGGGTGGTACGAGCAGTACTTC. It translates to CASSLNQGWYEQYF.